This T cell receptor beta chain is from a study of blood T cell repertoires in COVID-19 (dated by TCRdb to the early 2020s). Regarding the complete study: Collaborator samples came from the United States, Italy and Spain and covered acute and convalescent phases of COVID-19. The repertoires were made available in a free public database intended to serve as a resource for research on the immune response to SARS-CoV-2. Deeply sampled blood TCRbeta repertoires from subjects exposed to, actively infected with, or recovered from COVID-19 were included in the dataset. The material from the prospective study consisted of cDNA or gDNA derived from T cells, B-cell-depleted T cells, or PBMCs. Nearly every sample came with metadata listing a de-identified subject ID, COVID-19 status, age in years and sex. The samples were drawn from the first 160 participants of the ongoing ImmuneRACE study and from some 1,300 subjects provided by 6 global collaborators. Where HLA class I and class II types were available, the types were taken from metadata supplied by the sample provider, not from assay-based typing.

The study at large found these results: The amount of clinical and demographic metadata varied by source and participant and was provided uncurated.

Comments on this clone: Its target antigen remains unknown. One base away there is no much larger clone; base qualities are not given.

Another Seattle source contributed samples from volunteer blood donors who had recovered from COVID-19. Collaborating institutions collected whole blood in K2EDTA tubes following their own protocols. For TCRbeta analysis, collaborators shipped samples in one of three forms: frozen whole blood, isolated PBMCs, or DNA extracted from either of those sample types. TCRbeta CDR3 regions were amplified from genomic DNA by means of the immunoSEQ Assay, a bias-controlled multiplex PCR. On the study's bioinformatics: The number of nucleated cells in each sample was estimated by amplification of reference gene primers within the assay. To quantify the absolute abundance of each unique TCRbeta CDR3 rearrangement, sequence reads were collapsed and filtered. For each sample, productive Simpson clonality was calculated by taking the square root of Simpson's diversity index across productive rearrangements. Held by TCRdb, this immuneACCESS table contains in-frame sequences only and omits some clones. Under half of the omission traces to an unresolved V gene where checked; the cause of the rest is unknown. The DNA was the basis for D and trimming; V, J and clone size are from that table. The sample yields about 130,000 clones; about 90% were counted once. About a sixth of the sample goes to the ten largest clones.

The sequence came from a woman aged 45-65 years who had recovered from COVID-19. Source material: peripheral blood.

The CDR3 region reads CASSRQGSQYF. The nucleotides are TGTGCCAGCAGCCGTCAGGGGTCCCAGTACTTC. This chain is built from TRBV5-6 and TRBJ2-5; the best D guess is TRBD1, with 6 bases matching. Including cysteine and phenylalanine, the CDR3 has 11 amino acids. Only the CDR3 part of the read is kept: 33 bases, read in frame from the first base. Via the germline V gene, CDR1 is SGHDT and CDR2 YYEEEE. V is clipped by 4 bases and J by 9 bases, and the sequence between their germline boundaries is 10 bases long.